This T cell receptor (beta chain) appears in the sequencing data of a study of Graves' ophthalmopathy and Graves' hyperthyroidism. At the level of the study: Researchers obtained peripheral blood at initial diagnosis, before any treatment had begun.

CAS ≥3, NOSPECS ≥4, moderate-to-severe activity and duration under 3 months marked donors with ophthalmopathy. The source of the PBMCs was over 8.5 ml of fresh peripheral blood. This clonotype was seen ten or more times. Germline loops: CDR1 SEHNR, CDR2 FQNEAQ (reference sequence). Trimming removed 5 bases from V and 0 bases from J, with 13 bases in between. CDR3 length equals 16 residues. RNA transcripts were the template, and TCR beta CDR3 regions were amplified from them. Scientists carried out first-round RT-PCR using HTBI primers and then a second-round multiplex PCR. TCRdb re-called the multiplex PCR reads through MiXCR, storing one row per CDR3 protein. The sample lists around 600,000 distinct CDR3 sequences; about two fifths were seen once.

Material for sequencing was peripheral blood. This rearrangement joins TRBV7-9 to TRBJ1-4; D possibly corresponds to TRBD1 (6 bases). This sequence was found in an adult man with Graves' ophthalmopathy. The CDR3 spells CASSLTGYATNEKLFF. Here the CDR3 DNA reads TGTGCCAGCAGCCTCACAGGGTACGCAACTAATGAAAAACTGTTTTTT.